Sequencing of this T cell receptor beta chain was carried out in a study of blood T cells in healthy people across ages. This CDR3 contains 13 residues. CDR1 and CDR2 (germline): KGHSH, LQKENI. Trimming shortened V by 6 bases and J by 6 bases, and 12 bases separated the two germline ends. Using a J-beta primer mix together with a sample-barcoded 5' primer, a second PCR was run for roughly 7 to 11 cycles. The template-switch adaptor was a 5' adaptor with 12 random nucleotides. It tagged each cDNA molecule. TCRdb independently ran MiXCR on the 5' RACE reads; one entry per CDR3 protein. The table has over a million distinct CDR3 sequences, under 30% seen once; the top ten hold less than 0.75%. These data were also reused for a study on T cells of mothers and their children.

The TCR sequence derives from a girl aged 2 to 10 in good health. The J gene is TRBJ2-1, the V gene TRBV18, with D uncertain. Sequencing input: blood. The CDR3 loop reads CASSQDAANEQFF. The CDR3 bases are TGTGCCAGCTCCCAAGACGCAGCCAATGAGCAGTTCTTC. Combining the CDR3 with reference TRBV18 and TRBJ2-1 gives the whole variable domain NAGVMQNPRHLVRRRGQEARLRCSPMKGHSHVYWYRQLPEEGLKFMVYLQKENIIDESGMPKERFSAEFPKEGPSILRIQQVVRGDSAAYFCASSQDAANEQFFGPGTRLTVL.